These T cell receptor beta chains were read from a single sample in a study of blood T cell repertoires in COVID-19. Data came from immunoSEQ multiplex PCR; TCRdb stores just in-frame clones and leaves some out. The repertoire holds about 260,000 clones, with approximately 86% as singletons. The sample taken for sequencing was peripheral blood. These receptors all come from a woman in her fifties or sixties with COVID-19, enrolled during active disease. Each CDR3 is given with its conserved first and last residue. The D gene is left open where the match is weak. The size entry is marked missing in some rows and otherwise reads once, few, many or a size class.

clone_size	v_call	d_call	j_call	cdr3_nt	cdr3_aa
-	TRBV11-2	-	TRBJ2-1	TGTGCCAGCAGCATTAGAACTAGTACTGAGCAGTTCTTC	CASSIRTSTEQFF
-	TRBV9	-	TRBJ1-4	TGTGCCAGCAGCTCAAAGGGACTGACTAATGAAAAACTGTTTTTT	CASSSKGLTNEKLFF
-	TRBV29-1	TRBD2	TRBJ2-1	TGCAGCGTTGAAGGGGGCGGACTAGCTCGGATCAATGAGCAGTTCTTC	CSVEGGGLARINEQFF
-	TRBV9	TRBD1	TRBJ1-2	TGTGCCAGCAGCGTCCTCCGGGACAGGGAGGCTGGCTACACCTTC	CASSVLRDREAGYTF
-	TRBV2	TRBD1	TRBJ2-7	TGTGCCAGCAATTTCGACAGGGTAGAGAACGAGCAGTACTTC	CASNFDRVENEQYF
-	TRBV6-5	TRBD1	TRBJ1-2	TGTGCCAGCAGCACCGGGACAGGGCTGGCGAGCTACACCTTC	CASSTGTGLASYTF
-	TRBV4-1	-	TRBJ1-5	TGCGCCAGCAGCCGACAGGCAGGGGATTATCAGCCCCAGCATTTT	CASSRQAGDYQPQHF
-	TRBV6-1	TRBD1	TRBJ1-5	TGTGCCAGCAGTGAGCGGGGACAGGGGACTTATAGCAATCAGCCCCAGCATTTT	CASSERGQGTYSNQPQHF
-	TRBV7-3	TRBD2	TRBJ2-3	TGTGCCAGCAGCTTACGGGGTAGCGGGAGCTGGGGCACAGATACGCAGTATTTT	CASSLRGSGSWGTDTQYF
-	TRBV7-2	-	TRBJ2-2	TGTGCCAGCAGCAGAACAGGGCTCGGGGAGCTGTTTTTT	CASSRTGLGELFF
-	TRBV19	TRBD1	TRBJ1-5	TGTGCCAGCCGGACAGGGGCGTATAGCAATCAGCCCCAGCATTTT	CASRTGAYSNQPQHF
few	TRBV25-1	-	TRBJ1-5	TGTGCCAGCAGTGAATCGAGGGGGAATCAGCCCCAGCATTTT	CASSESRGNQPQHF
-	TRBV15	TRBD2	TRBJ2-1	TGTGCCACCAGCAGAGATCGACTAGCGGTTACCCGGGACAATGAGCAGTTCTTC	CATSRDRLAVTRDNEQFF
-	TRBV21-1	-	TRBJ2-1	TGTGCCAGCAGCAAAGAGGCTAGGAGTGAGCAGTTCTTC	CASSKEARSEQFF
-	TRBV9	TRBD2	TRBJ2-1	TGTGCCAGCGGGACTAGCGGGAGGTACAATGAGCAGTTCTTC	CASGTSGRYNEQFF
-	TRBV4-1	-	TRBJ2-7	TGCGCCAGCAGCCAAAGACAGGCCCTCTCCTACGAGCAGTACTTC	CASSQRQALSYEQYF
-	TRBV30	TRBD1	TRBJ1-5	TGTGCCTGGGCGCGGGACAGTAATCAGCCCCAGCATTTT	CAWARDSNQPQHF
-	TRBV4-1	-	TRBJ2-2	TGCGCCAGCAGGCATAGCGCCGGGGAGCTGTTTTTT	CASRHSAGELFF
-	TRBV7-3	TRBD1	TRBJ2-1	TGTGCCACTGCGGGACAGGGGAACCATGAGCAGTTCTTC	CATAGQGNHEQFF
-	TRBV20-1	TRBD2	TRBJ2-7	TGCAGTGCTAGTTACGTGGGAGGGCCTAAGGACGAGCAGTACTTC	CSASYVGGPKDEQYF
-	TRBV5-4	TRBD1	TRBJ1-1	TGTGCCAGCAGCCTAGGGGACAGGGACATTACTGAAGCTTTCTTT	CASSLGDRDITEAFF
-	TRBV19	-	TRBJ2-5	TGTGCCAGTAGTAGGGGAGCAGGAGACGAACGCGGTGAGACCCAGTACTTC	CASSRGAGDERGETQYF
-	TRBV7-9	TRBD2	TRBJ2-1	TGTGCCAGCAGCTTCGGACTAGCGGGAGCCTTCCATGAGCAGTTCTTC	CASSFGLAGAFHEQFF
-	TRBV11-1	TRBD2	TRBJ2-5	TGTGCCAGCAGCACTAGCGGGAGGCTCCAAGAGACCCAGTACTTC	CASSTSGRLQETQYF
-	TRBV15	-	TRBJ2-7	TGTGCCACCAGCAGAGGGGCGTCAACCGTGACCGAGCAGTACTTC	CATSRGASTVTEQYF
-	TRBV6-5	-	TRBJ1-1	TGTGCCAGCAGACAGAACACTGAAGCTTTCTTT	CASRQNTEAFF
-	TRBV6-5	-	TRBJ1-2	TGTGCCAGCAGGGTGGACAGCCAGGGGGGCTACACCTTC	CASRVDSQGGYTF
-	TRBV2	TRBD2	TRBJ2-7	TGTGCCACCCAGCTGGAACTAGCGGTAAACTACGAGCAGTACTTC	CATQLELAVNYEQYF
-	TRBV11-2	-	TRBJ2-3	TGTGCCAGCAGCAAGGGGTATAGCACAGATACGCAGTATTTT	CASSKGYSTDTQYF
-	TRBV7-6	TRBD2	TRBJ2-7	TGTGCCAGCAGTCGATACGGGACTAGCGGGTCCTACGAGCAGTACTTC	CASSRYGTSGSYEQYF
-	TRBV28	TRBD2	TRBJ2-5	TGTGCCAGCAGTGTCACTAGCGGGAGGGCCAGTGAGACCCAGTACTTC	CASSVTSGRASETQYF
once	TRBV24-1	TRBD1	TRBJ2-2	TGTGCCACCAGTGACCAGACAGGGGACCTCCTGAACACCGGGGAGCTGTTTTTT	CATSDQTGDLLNTGELFF
-	TRBV5-1	TRBD1	TRBJ2-1	TGCGCCAGCAGCTGGACAGGGGTTGGTGAGCAGTTCTTC	CASSWTGVGEQFF
-	TRBV6-5	TRBD2	TRBJ2-5	TGTGCCAGCAGTTACAGGAGCGGGAGTCAGTTGGAGACCCAGTACTTC	CASSYRSGSQLETQYF
-	TRBV6-5	TRBD1	TRBJ2-7	TGTGCCAGCAGTTATGCTGGGACAGGTCCCAAGGAGCAGTACTTC	CASSYAGTGPKEQYF
-	TRBV7-8	TRBD2	TRBJ2-7	TGTGCCAGCAGCTTAGTTTCGGGACTAGCGGGGGAACGCTACTCCTACGAGCAGTACTTC	CASSLVSGLAGERYSYEQYF
-	TRBV12-2	-	TRBJ1-5	TGTGCAAGTCGCTTAGAGCGACAGGGGCGAAGGGGACAGCCCCAGCATTTT	CASRLERQGRRGQPQHF
-	TRBV28	-	TRBJ2-1	TGTGCCAGCAGTTTAGCTAGGGGTGAGCAGTTCTTC	CASSLARGEQFF
-	TRBV15	TRBD2	TRBJ2-1	TGTGCCACCAGCAGCCGGACTAGCGGGGTTAGCTCCTACAATGAGCAGTTCTTC	CATSSRTSGVSSYNEQFF
-	TRBV7-2	-	TRBJ2-2	TGTGCCAGCAGCTTAAGAACAGGCCCCACCGGGGAGCTGTTTTTT	CASSLRTGPTGELFF
-	TRBV5-4	-	TRBJ2-2	TGTGCCAGCAGCTTGCGCGGAACGAACACCGGGGAGCTGTTTTTT	CASSLRGTNTGELFF
-	TRBV10-3	TRBD1	TRBJ1-2	TGTGCCATCAAACAACAGGGGAATCACTATGGCTACACCTTC	CAIKQQGNHYGYTF
-	TRBV28	TRBD1	TRBJ1-5	TGTGCCAGCAGTGCCCCCAGGGCAGGGGGTTTTTATCAGCCCCAGCATTTT	CASSAPRAGGFYQPQHF
-	TRBV5-1	-	TRBJ2-3	TGCGCCAGCAGTTTTGTAGGGGTGTGGTCAGATACGCAGTATTTT	CASSFVGVWSDTQYF
-	TRBV11-2	-	TRBJ2-1	TGTGCCAGCAGCGTACCCTTGGGGGGAAGCTCCTACAATGAGCAGTTCTTC	CASSVPLGGSSYNEQFF
-	TRBV28	TRBD1	TRBJ1-2	TGTGCCAGCAGTTTATGGGGGGACAGGGGGGCCTATGGCTACACCTTC	CASSLWGDRGAYGYTF
-	TRBV28	TRBD1	TRBJ1-2	TGTGCCAGCAGTCGCCAAGTCACAGGGGGCGGAGGCTACACCTTC	CASSRQVTGGGGYTF
few	TRBV7-9	-	TRBJ2-2	TGTGCCAGCAGCCAGACCGGAGTCACCGGGGAGCTGTTTTTT	CASSQTGVTGELFF
-	TRBV6-2/TRBV6-3	-	TRBJ2-1	TGTGCCAGCAGTTACGGGAGTAGTTACAATGAGCAGTTCTTC	CASSYGSSYNEQFF
-	TRBV9	TRBD1	TRBJ1-1	TGTGCCAGCAGCGGACAGGGTGAAGCTTTCTTT	CASSGQGEAFF
-	TRBV5-1	-	TRBJ2-7	TGCGCCAGCAGCCTGACGGGGGCCTACGAGCAGTACTTC	CASSLTGAYEQYF
-	TRBV4-3	-	TRBJ1-2	TGCGCCAGCAGCCAAGATCAAGAACAGCTCTATGGCTACACCTTC	CASSQDQEQLYGYTF
-	TRBV4-3	TRBD1	TRBJ1-6	TGCGCCAGCAGCCAAGTGGCAGACAGGGATTATAATTCACCCCTCCACTTT	CASSQVADRDYNSPLHF
-	TRBV14	TRBD1	TRBJ1-4	TGTGCCAGCAGCCAAGACTCGACAGGGATGATTGAAAAACTGTTTTTT	CASSQDSTGMIEKLFF
-	TRBV5-1	TRBD2	TRBJ2-1	TGCGCCAGCAGCCATGCGGGACTAGCGGGAGGCGGAAATGAGCAGTTCTTC	CASSHAGLAGGGNEQFF
-	TRBV6-8	TRBD2	TRBJ2-1	TGTGCCTCTCTAGCGGGAGGGCCGAGCAATGAGCAGTTCTTC	CASLAGGPSNEQFF
-	TRBV12-3/TRBV12-4	-	TRBJ2-7	TGTGCCAGCAGTGCCGGGAGCTACGAGCAGTACTTC	CASSAGSYEQYF
few	TRBV6-5	-	TRBJ1-2	TGTGCCAGCCAGGAACGCGTCCCGGACTATGGCTACACCTTC	CASQERVPDYGYTF
once	TRBV5-1	TRBD2	TRBJ2-2	TGCGCCAGCAGCTTGGGAGTAGCGGGAGGGCCCACCGGGGAGCTGTTTTTT	CASSLGVAGGPTGELFF